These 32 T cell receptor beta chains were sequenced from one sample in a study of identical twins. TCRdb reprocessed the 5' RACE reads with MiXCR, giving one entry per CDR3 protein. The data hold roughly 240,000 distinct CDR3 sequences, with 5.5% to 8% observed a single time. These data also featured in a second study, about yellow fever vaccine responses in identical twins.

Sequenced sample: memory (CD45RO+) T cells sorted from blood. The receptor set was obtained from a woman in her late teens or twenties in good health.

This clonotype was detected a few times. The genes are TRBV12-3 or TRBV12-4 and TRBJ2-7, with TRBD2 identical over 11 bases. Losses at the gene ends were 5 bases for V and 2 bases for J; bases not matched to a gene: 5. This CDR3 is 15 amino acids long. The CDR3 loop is CASSPRTSGPYEQYF. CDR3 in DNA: TGTGCCAGCAGTCCACGGACTAGCGGGCCCTACGAGCAGTACTTC.

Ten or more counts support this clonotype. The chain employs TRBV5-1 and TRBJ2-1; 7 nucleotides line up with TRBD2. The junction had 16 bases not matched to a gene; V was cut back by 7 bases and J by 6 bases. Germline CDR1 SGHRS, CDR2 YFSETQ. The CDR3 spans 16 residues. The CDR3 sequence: CASRTQTSRTPNEQFF. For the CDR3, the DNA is TGCGCCAGCCGTACTCAGACTAGCCGAACGCCCAATGAGCAGTTCTTC. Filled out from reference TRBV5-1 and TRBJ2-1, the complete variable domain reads KAGVTQTPRYLIKTRGQQVTLSCSPISGHRSVSWYQQTPGQGLQFLFEYFSETQRNKGNFPGRFSGRQFSNSRSEMNVSTLELGDSALYLCASRTQTSRTPNEQFFGPGTRLTVL.

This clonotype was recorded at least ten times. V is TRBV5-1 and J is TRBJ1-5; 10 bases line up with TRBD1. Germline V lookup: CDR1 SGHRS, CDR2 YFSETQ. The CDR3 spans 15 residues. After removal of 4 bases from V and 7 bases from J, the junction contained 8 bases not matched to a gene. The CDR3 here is CASSVGTGAGQPQHF. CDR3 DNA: TGCGCCAGCAGCGTCGGGACAGGGGCTGGGCAGCCCCAGCATTTT.

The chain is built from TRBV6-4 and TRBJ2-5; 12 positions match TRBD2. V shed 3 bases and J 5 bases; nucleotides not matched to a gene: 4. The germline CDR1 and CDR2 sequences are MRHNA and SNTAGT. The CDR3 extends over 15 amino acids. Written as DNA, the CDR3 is TGTGCCAGCAGTGATACTAGCGGGGGGCCGGAGACCCAGTACTTC. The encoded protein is CASSDTSGGPETQYF.

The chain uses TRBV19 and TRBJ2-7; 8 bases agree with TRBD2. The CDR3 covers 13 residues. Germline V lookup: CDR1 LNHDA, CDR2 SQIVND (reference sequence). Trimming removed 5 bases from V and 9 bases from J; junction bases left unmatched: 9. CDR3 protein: CASSGSGSMRQYF. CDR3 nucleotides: TGTGCCAGTAGTGGGAGCGGGAGTATGCGGCAGTACTTC.

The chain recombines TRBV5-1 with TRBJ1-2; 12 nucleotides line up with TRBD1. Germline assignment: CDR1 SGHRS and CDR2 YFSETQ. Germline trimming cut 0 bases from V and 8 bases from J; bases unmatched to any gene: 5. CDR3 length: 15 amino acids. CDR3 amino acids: CASSLDGTGGSGYTF. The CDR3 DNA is TGCGCCAGCAGCTTGGATGGGACAGGGGGCTCGGGCTACACCTTC.

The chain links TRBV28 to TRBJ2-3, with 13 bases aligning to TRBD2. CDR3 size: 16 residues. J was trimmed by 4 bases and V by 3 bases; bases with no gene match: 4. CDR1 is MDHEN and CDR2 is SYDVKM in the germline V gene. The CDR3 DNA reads TGTGCCAGCAGTTTGTGGACTAGCGGGAGAGCAGATACGCAGTATTTT. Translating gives CASSLWTSGRADTQYF.

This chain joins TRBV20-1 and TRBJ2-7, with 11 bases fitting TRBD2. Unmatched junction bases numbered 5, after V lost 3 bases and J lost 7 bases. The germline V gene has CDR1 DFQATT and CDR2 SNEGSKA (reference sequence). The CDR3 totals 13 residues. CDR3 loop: CSARTLAGGEQYF. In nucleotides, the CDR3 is TGCAGTGCTAGGACGCTAGCGGGAGGTGAGCAGTACTTC.

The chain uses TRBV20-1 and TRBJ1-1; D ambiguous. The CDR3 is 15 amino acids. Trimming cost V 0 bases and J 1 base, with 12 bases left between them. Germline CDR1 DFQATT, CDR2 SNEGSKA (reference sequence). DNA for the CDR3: TGCAGTGCTAGAGACCGGACGGGAGCGAACACTGAAGCTTTCTTT. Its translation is CSARDRTGANTEAFF.

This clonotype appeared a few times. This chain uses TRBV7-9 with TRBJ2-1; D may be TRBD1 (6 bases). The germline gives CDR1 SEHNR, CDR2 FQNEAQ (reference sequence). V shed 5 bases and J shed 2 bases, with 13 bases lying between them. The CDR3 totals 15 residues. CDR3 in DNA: TGTGCCAGCAGCGAGGGGACATTCACCTACAATGAGCAGTTCTTC. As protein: CASSEGTFTYNEQFF.

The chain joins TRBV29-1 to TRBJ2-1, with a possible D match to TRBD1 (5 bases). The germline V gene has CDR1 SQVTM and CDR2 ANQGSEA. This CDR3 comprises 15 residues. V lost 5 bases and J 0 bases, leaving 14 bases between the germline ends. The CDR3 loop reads CSVRTSGRSYNEQFF. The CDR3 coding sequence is TGCAGCGTTCGGACATCAGGGCGCTCCTACAATGAGCAGTTCTTC.

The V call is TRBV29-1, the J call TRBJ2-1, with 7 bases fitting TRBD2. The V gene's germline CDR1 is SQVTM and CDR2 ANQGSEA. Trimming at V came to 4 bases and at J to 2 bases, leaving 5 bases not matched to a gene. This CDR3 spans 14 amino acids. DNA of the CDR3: TGCAGCGTTGTCCGGCTAGCGGCCTACAATGAGCAGTTCTTC. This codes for CSVVRLAAYNEQFF.

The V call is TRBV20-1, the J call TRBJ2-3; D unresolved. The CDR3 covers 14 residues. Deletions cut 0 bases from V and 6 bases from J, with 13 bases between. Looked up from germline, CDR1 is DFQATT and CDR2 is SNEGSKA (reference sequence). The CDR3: CSAREPPGLDTQYF. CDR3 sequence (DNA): TGCAGTGCTAGAGAACCACCCGGCTTGGATACGCAGTATTTT.

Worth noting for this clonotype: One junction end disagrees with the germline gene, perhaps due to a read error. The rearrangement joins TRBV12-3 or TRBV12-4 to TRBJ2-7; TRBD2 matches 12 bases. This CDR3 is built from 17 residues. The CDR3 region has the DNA TGCTGTGCTAGAGATGGTCTAGCGGGAGGGTTGGCCTACGAGCAGTACTTC. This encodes CCARDGLAGGLAYEQYF.

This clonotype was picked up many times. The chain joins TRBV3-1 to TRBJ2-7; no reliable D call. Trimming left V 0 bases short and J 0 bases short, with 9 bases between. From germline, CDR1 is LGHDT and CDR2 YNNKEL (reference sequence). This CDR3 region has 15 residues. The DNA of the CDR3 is TGTGCCAGCAGCCAAGAAGTGCCTTCCTCCTACGAGCAGTACTTC. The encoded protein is CASSQEVPSSYEQYF.

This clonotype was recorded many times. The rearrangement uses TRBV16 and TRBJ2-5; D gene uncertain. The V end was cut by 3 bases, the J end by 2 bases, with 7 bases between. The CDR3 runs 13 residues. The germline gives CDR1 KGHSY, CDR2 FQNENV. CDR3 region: CASSQGSQETQYF. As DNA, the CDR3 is TGTGCCAGCAGCCAGGGCAGTCAAGAGACCCAGTACTTC. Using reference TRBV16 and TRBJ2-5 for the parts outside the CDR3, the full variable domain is GEEVAQTPKHLVRGEGQKAKLYCAPIKGHSYVFWYQQVLKNEFKFLISFQNENVFDETGMPKERFSAKCLPNSPCSLEIQATKLEDSAVYFCASSQGSQETQYFGPGTRLLVL.

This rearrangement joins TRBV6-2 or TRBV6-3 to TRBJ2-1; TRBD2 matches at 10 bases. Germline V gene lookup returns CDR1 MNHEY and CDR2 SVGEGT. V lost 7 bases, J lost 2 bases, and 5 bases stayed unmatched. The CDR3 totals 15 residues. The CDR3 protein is CASKWTSGTYNEQFF. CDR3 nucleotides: TGTGCCAGCAAATGGACTAGCGGCACCTACAATGAGCAGTTCTTC.

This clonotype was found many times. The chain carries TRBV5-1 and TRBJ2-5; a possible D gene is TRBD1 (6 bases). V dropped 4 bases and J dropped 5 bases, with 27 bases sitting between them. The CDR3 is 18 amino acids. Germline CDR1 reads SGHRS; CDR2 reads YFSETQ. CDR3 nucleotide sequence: TGCGCCAGCAGCAGGGGGTCCCTGGGGTCTGGTCGGTGGGAGACCCAGTACTTC. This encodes CASSRGSLGSGRWETQYF.

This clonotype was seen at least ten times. DNA for the CDR3: TGTGCCAGCAGACCAACTAGCGGGAAGACCCAGTACTTC. This codes for CASRPTSGKTQYF. The rearrangement uses TRBV12-3 or TRBV12-4 and TRBJ2-5, with 10 bases fitting TRBD2. There are 13 residues in the CDR3. V shed 6 bases, J shed 6 bases, and the junction held 4 bases outside the gene matches.

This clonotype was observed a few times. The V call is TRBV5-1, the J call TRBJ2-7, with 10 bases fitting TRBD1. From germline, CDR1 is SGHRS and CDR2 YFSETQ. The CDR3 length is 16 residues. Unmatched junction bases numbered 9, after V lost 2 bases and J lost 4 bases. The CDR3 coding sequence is TGCGCCAGCAGCTTAGGGCCGACAGGGGGCAAATACGAGCAGTACTTC. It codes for CASSLGPTGGKYEQYF.

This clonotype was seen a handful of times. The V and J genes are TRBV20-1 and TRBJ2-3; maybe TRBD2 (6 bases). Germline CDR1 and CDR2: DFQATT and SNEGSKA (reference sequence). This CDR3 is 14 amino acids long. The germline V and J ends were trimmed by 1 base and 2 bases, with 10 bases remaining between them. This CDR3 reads CSARVADPTDTQYF. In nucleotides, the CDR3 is TGCAGTGCTAGAGTAGCGGACCCCACAGATACGCAGTATTTT.

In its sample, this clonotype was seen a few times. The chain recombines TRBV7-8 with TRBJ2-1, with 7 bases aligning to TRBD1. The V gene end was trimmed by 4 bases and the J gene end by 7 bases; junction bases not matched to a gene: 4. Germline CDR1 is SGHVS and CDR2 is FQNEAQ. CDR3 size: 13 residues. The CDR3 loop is CASSSTGLNEQFF. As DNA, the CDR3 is TGTGCCAGCAGCTCGACAGGGTTGAATGAGCAGTTCTTC.

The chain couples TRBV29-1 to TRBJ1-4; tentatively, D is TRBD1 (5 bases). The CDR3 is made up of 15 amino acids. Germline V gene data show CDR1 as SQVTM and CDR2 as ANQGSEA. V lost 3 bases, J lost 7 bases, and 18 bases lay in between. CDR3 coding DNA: TGCAGCGTTGAGGGGAGGGACTTCGGCGGTGAAAAACTGTTTTTT. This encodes CSVEGRDFGGEKLFF.

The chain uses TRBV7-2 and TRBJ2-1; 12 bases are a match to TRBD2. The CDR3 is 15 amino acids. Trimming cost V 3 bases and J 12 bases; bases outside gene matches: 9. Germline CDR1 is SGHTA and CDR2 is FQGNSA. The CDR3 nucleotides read TGTGCCAGCAGCTTTTCTAGCGGGGGGGCCGAAGGGCAGTTCTTC. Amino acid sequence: CASSFSSGGAEGQFF.

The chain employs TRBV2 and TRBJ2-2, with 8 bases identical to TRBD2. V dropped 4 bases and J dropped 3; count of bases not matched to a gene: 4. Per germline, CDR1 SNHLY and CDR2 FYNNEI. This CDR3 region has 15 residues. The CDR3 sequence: CASSVSAGDTGELFF. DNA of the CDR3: TGTGCCAGCAGTGTATCAGCGGGGGACACCGGGGAGCTGTTTTTT. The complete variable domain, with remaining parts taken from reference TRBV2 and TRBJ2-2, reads EPEVTQTPSHQVTQMGQEVILRCVPISNHLYFYWYRQILGQKVEFLVSFYNNEISEKSEIFDDQFSVERPDGSNFTLKIRSTKLEDSAMYFCASSVSAGDTGELFFGEGSRLTVL.

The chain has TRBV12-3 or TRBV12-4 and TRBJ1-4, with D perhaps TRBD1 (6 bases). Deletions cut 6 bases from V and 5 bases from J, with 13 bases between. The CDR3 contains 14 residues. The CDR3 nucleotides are TGTGCCAGCAGCGACGGACAGATAAATGAAAAACTGTTTTTT. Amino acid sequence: CASSDGQINEKLFF.

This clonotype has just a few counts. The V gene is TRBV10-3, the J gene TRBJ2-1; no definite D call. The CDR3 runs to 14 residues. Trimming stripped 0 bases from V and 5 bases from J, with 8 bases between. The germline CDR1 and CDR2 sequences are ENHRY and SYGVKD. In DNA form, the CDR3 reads TGTGCCATCAGTGAGTCAGGGCCTAACAATGAGCAGTTCTTC. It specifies CAISESGPNNEQFF.

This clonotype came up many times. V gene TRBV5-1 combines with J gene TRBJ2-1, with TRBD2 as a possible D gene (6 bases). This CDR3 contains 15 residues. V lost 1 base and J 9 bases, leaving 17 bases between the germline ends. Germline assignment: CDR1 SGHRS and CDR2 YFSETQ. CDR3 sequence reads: CASSLFPSGDPEQFF. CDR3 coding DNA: TGCGCCAGCAGCTTGTTCCCATCGGGGGATCCTGAGCAGTTCTTC.

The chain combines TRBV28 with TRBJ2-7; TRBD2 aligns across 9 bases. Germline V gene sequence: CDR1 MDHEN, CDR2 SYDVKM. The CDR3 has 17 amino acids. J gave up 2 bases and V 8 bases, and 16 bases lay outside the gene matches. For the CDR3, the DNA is TGTGCCAGCGCCCGGGGGGGCGGGAGGGCCCCAGCCTACGAGCAGTACTTC. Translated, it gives CASARGGGRAPAYEQYF.

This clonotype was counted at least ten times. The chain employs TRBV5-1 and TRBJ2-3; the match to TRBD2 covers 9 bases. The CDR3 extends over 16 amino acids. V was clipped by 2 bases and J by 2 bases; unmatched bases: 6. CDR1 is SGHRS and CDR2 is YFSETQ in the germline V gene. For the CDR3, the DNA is TGCGCCAGCAGCTTAACTTTAGCGGGGGCCACAGATACGCAGTATTTT. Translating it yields CASSLTLAGATDTQYF.

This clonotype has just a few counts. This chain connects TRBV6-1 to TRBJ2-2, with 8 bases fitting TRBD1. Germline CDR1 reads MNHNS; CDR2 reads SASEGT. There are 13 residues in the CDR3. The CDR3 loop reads CVVDRGGTGELFF. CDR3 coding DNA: TGTGTCGTTGACAGGGGCGGTACCGGGGAGCTGTTTTTT.

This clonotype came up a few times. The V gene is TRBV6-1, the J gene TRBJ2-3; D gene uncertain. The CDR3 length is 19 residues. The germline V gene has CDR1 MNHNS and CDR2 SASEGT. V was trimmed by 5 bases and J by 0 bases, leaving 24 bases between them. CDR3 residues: CASSPSDGKTYSSTDTQYF. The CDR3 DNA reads TGTGCCAGCAGTCCGTCGGACGGAAAAACCTATTCTAGCACAGATACGCAGTATTTT.